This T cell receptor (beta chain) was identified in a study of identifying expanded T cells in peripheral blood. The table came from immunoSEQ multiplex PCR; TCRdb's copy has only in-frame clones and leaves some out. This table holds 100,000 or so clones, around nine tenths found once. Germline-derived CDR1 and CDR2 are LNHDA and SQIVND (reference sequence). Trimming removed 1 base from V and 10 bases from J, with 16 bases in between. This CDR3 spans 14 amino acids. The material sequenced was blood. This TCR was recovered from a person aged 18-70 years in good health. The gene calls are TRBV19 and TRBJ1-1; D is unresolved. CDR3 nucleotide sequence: TGTGCCAGTAGTATAGGAAGTGGGGTGGTTAGAGCTTTCTTT. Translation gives CASSIGSGVVRAFF.